Listed here are 3 T cell receptor beta chains from one sample, sequenced in a study of T cell repertoires in cytomegalovirus infection. A single record per CDR3 protein comes from TCRdb applying MiXCR to the reads. The table has 600,000 to 800,000 distinct CDR3 sequences, roughly a quarter seen once. The sequencing sample was made of CD8+ T cells from PBMCs. All receptors derive from a human donor in good health (CMV status not recorded). Some clones in this sample may be carry-over from other donors' samples.

This clonotype showed up many times. The J gene is TRBJ2-7, the V gene TRBV28; tentatively, D is TRBD2 (6 bases). The CDR3 contains 13 residues. V dropped 4 bases and J dropped 6 bases, with 13 bases sitting between them. The germline CDR1 and CDR2 sequences are MDHEN and SYDVKM. CDR3 loop: CASSYPGRPEQYV. The CDR3 DNA is TGTGCCAGCAGTTACCCTGGGAGGCCCGAGCAGTACGTC.

The gene calls are TRBV19 and TRBJ2-1; D call uncertain. The CDR3 contains 12 residues. Germline V lookup: CDR1 LNHDA, CDR2 SQIVND (reference sequence). With 5 bases removed from V and 5 bases from J, the gap between germline ends came to 7 bases. The CDR3 coding sequence is TGTGCCAGTAGTGTCCTAAACAATGAGCAGTTCTTC. Amino acids: CASSVLNNEQFF.

This clonotype was detected only a few times. The chain combines TRBV6-2 or TRBV6-3 with TRBJ2-1; 8 bases map to TRBD2. Trimming took 6 bases from V and 9 from J; bases not matched to a gene: 4. The CDR3 extends over 12 amino acids. Germline CDR1 MNHEY, CDR2 SVGEGT. The CDR3 sequence is CASRPGGPEQFF. As DNA, the CDR3 is TGTGCCAGCAGACCGGGAGGGCCTGAGCAGTTCTTC.